This T cell receptor beta chain emerged from a study of cytomegalovirus exposure and HLA in healthy donors. Study information: The 90 to 150 validation repertoires were produced on the same platform as the roughly 720 repertoires of the first cohort. This was reported in a later analysis.

The germline gives CDR1 SGHDT, CDR2 YYEEEE. Trimming removed 4 bases from V and 8 bases from J; junction bases left unmatched: 11. The CDR3 loop spans 15 amino acids. Sequencing used immunoSEQ multiplex PCR; TCRdb keeps in-frame clones, though not all of them. The top ten clones hold around 15% of a sample with 200,000 or so clones, 75% to 85% of them seen once. Overall study findings and caveats: A classifier reportedly called cytomegalovirus status with high sensitivity and specificity. The investigators catalogued under 200 TCR beta chains as cytomegalovirus-associated. One later analysis, an examination of the 120 or so validation repertoires, found that first-cohort TCR clusters tended to co-occur in them.

Turning to this clone: Its antigen remains unknown.

The sample comprised PBMCs. The rearrangement uses TRBV5-6 and TRBJ1-2, with TRBD1 identical over 10 bases. This sequence originates from a woman between 25 and 40 years old in good health and CMV-seropositive. DNA for the CDR3: TGTGCCAGCAGCAAGGGGGACAGGGGCCCCCTAGGCTACACCTTC. This translates into CASSKGDRGPLGYTF.